This record looks at one T cell receptor (beta chain) sequence and its context. Germline lookup yields CDR1 SGDLS and CDR2 YYNGEE. The CDR3 consists of 14 residues. Trimming cost V 6 bases and J 9 bases; bases outside gene matches: 10. The source of the sample is a study of blood T cell repertoires in COVID-19. Repertoires were generated with immunoSEQ multiplex PCR, while TCRdb's copy carries only in-frame clones and drops some. The table lists about 300,000 clones, 85% to 90% of them singletons. The source material was peripheral blood. This sequence originates from a woman aged 50 to 65 with COVID-19, enrolled during active disease. The V call is TRBV9, the J call TRBJ2-1; 9 bases are shared with TRBD2. CDR3 region: CASNAGGPRGEQFF. In nucleotides, the CDR3 is TGTGCCAGCAACGCGGGAGGGCCAAGGGGTGAGCAGTTCTTC.